Listed here is a single TCR beta chain. The junction differs from germline at one of its ends, possibly a read error. Germline loops: CDR1 DFQATT, CDR2 SNEGSKA (reference sequence). CDR3 length equals 14 residues. The sample is drawn from a study of blood T cells in healthy people across ages. Per-sample yields of isolated PBMCs were at least 6 million. It was with a sample-barcoded 5' primer and a J-beta primer mix that a second PCR of roughly 7 to 12 cycles was run. TCRdb reanalysed the 5' RACE reads using MiXCR and keeps one entry per CDR3 protein. The sample includes around 800,000 distinct CDR3 sequences, about 55% of them seen just once.

This clonotype originated in a man older than 75 in good health. The gene calls are TRBV20-1 and TRBJ2-7, with a possible D match to TRBD2 (7 bases). The sample consisted of blood. The CDR3 nucleotides read TGCAATGCTAGAGGGGCGGGGGCGAACTACGAGCAGTACTTC. Residues: CNARGAGANYEQYF.